One and the same sample provided the 24 T cell receptor beta chains below, sequenced in a study of cytomegalovirus exposure and HLA in healthy donors. The PCR made use of 60 Vbeta and 13 Jbeta primers. Repertoires were generated with immunoSEQ multiplex PCR, while TCRdb's copy carries only in-frame clones and drops some. The sample yields over 50,000 clones, over 75% seen once. Sequences were obtained from PBMCs. These receptors were obtained from a man aged 18 to 35 in good health and CMV-seronegative.

The J gene is TRBJ2-1, the V gene TRBV7-2; 10 bases fit TRBD1. Germline CDR1 SGHTA, CDR2 FQGNSA. The CDR3 is made up of 15 amino acids. V shed 5 bases and J 4 bases; nucleotides not matched to a gene: 5. The CDR3 DNA is TGTGCCAGCAGCCCCGGGACAGGGGCTTACAATGAGCAGTTCTTC. Residues: CASSPGTGAYNEQFF.

The rearrangement joins TRBV9 to TRBJ2-1; D unclear. Germline CDR1 SGDLS, CDR2 YYNGEE. V lost 4 bases to trimming and J lost 5 bases, with 7 bases between them. The CDR3 consists of 12 residues. CDR3 sequence reads: CASSHRDNEQFF. The CDR3 coding sequence is TGTGCCAGCAGCCACCGGGACAATGAGCAGTTCTTC.

This sequence joins TRBV4-1 and TRBJ1-5; D is uncertain. The CDR3 has 18 residues. CDR1 and CDR2 from the germline V gene are MGHRA and YSYEKL. V dropped 4 bases and J dropped 0 bases, with 19 bases sitting between them. Here the CDR3 reads CASSLLAPGRASNQPQHF. CDR3 DNA sequence: TGCGCCAGCAGCCTCCTAGCGCCTGGCAGAGCTAGCAATCAGCCCCAGCATTTT.

The chain couples TRBV6-1 to TRBJ2-1; 10 bases are shared with TRBD1. Germline assignment: CDR1 MNHNS and CDR2 SASEGT. This CDR3 region has 17 residues. V dropped 4 bases and J dropped 3; count of bases not matched to a gene: 9. This CDR3 reads CASSAPTGGARYNEQFF. The DNA for the CDR3 is TGTGCCAGCAGTGCCCCGACAGGGGGCGCCCGCTACAATGAGCAGTTCTTC.

The rearrangement links TRBV6-6 to TRBJ1-5; D is ambiguous. Germline-derived CDR1 and CDR2 are MNHNY and SVGAGI (reference sequence). The V end lost 2 bases, the J end lost 7 bases, and 6 bases lay between the germline ends. CDR3 size: 12 residues. The CDR3, as DNA: TGTGCCAGCAGTTACCTTTTCCAGCCCCAGCATTTT. It translates to CASSYLFQPQHF.

This clone has just one count. The CDR3 DNA follows: TGTGCCAGCAGCATACTAGCGGGGGGCGGAAACGAGCAGTACTTC. Its translation is CASSILAGGGNEQYF. The chain employs TRBV7-2 and TRBJ2-7; TRBD2 aligns across 12 bases. Germline V gene data show CDR1 as SGHTA and CDR2 as FQGNSA. This CDR3 contains 15 residues. J was trimmed by 5 bases and V by 5 bases; bases with no gene match: 7.

The chain has TRBV28 and TRBJ2-3; the D gene is possibly TRBD2 (7 bases). V gave up 5 bases and J gave up 6 bases, with 18 bases separating them. CDR3 length: 15 residues. CDR1 is MDHEN and CDR2 is SYDVKM in the germline V gene. This CDR3 is CASSTRGGPPDTQYF. DNA for the CDR3: TGTGCCAGCAGTACGAGGGGGGGCCCTCCTGATACGCAGTATTTT.

This clone was seen just once. The chain is built from TRBV30 and TRBJ2-5; 8 positions match TRBD2. The CDR3 length is 13 residues. The J segment lost 2 bases and the V segment lost 5 bases, leaving 4 bases of the junction unmatched. Germline assignment: CDR1 GTSNPN and CDR2 SVGIG (reference sequence). CDR3 sequence reads: CAWAGGRQETQYF. CDR3 in DNA: TGTGCCTGGGCGGGGGGACGACAAGAGACCCAGTACTTC.

A single count supports this clone. This chain connects TRBV6-5 to TRBJ1-1; 9 bases map to TRBD1. This CDR3 is built from 15 residues. The germline V gene encodes CDR1 MNHEY and CDR2 SVGAGI. Trimming took 5 bases from V and 4 from J; bases not matched to a gene: 8. CDR3 in amino acids: CASSGGQGRSTEAFF. CDR3 DNA sequence: TGTGCCAGCAGTGGGGGACAGGGAAGATCCACTGAAGCTTTCTTT.

The gene calls are TRBV28 and TRBJ1-6, with no clear D. V shed 7 bases and J shed 0 bases, with 7 bases lying between them. The CDR3 contains 14 residues. CDR1 is MDHEN and CDR2 is SYDVKM in the germline V gene. The chain's CDR3 is CASTVRSYNSPLHF. The CDR3 bases are TGTGCCAGCACGGTCCGCTCCTATAATTCACCCCTCCACTTT.

This clone appeared once. The DNA for the CDR3 is TGTGCCAGCAGCTTCCTGACAGGGGGCAAATACACCGGGGAGCTGTTTTTT. This translates into CASSFLTGGKYTGELFF. J is TRBJ2-2 and V is TRBV11-2, with 10 bases matching TRBD1. The CDR3 covers 17 residues. Per the germline V gene, CDR1 is SGHAT and CDR2 is FQNNGV. V trimming: 3 bases; J trimming: 3 bases; junction bases outside the gene matches: 7. The complete variable domain, with remaining parts taken from reference TRBV11-2 and TRBJ2-2, reads EAGVAQSPRYKIIEKRQSVAFWCNPISGHATLYWYQQILGQGPKLLIQFQNNGVVDDSQLPKDRFSAERLKGVDSTLKIQPAKLEDSAVYLCASSFLTGGKYTGELFFGEGSRLTVL.

The gene calls are TRBV2 and TRBJ2-7; a possible D gene is TRBD2 (5 bases). This CDR3 comprises 14 residues. Trimming cost V 6 bases and J 2 bases, with 14 bases left between them. Germline lookup yields CDR1 SNHLY and CDR2 FYNNEI. Written as DNA, the CDR3 is TGTGCCAGCAGCGAGGGCCTAATTGCCTACGAGCAGTACTTC. Encoded protein: CASSEGLIAYEQYF.

This chain uses TRBV10-3 with TRBJ2-7, with a possible D match to TRBD1 (6 bases). Germline V gene data show CDR1 as ENHRY and CDR2 as SYGVKD. The CDR3 runs 12 residues. Trimming left V 5 bases short and J 3 bases short, with 8 bases between. This chain's CDR3 is CAISLQGYEQYF. Written as DNA, the CDR3 is TGTGCCATCAGTTTACAGGGCTACGAGCAGTACTTC.

V usage is TRBV16 and J usage is TRBJ1-1; D not certain. Trimming left V 4 bases short and J 4 bases short, with 13 bases between. Germline V gene data show CDR1 as KGHSY and CDR2 as FQNENV. The CDR3 consists of 14 residues. The CDR3 DNA is TGTGCCAGCAGCCCGGGCCGCCGGGGCACTGAAGCTTTCTTT. This codes for CASSPGRRGTEAFF.

The gene calls are TRBV29-1 and TRBJ2-3, with 9 bases identical to TRBD1. J gave up 2 bases and V 0 bases, and 12 bases lay outside the gene matches. This CDR3 has 18 amino acids. The germline CDR1 and CDR2 sequences are SQVTM and ANQGSEA. CDR3 DNA: TGCAGCGTTGAAGAGCGGGACAGGGCCATGTTGTTCACAGATACGCAGTATTTT. Amino acid sequence: CSVEERDRAMLFTDTQYF.

This clone showed up just once. CDR3 sequence: CASSDSGDSWETQYF. The CDR3 DNA is TGTGCCAGCAGCGACTCCGGGGACTCCTGGGAGACCCAGTACTTC. The rearrangement joins TRBV9 to TRBJ2-5; a weak D match, TRBD2 (6 bases). V was cut by 3 bases and J by 5 bases, with 17 bases left in between. Per germline, CDR1 SGDLS and CDR2 YYNGEE. CDR3 length: 15 residues. Full variable domain (outside the CDR3, taken from reference TRBV9 and TRBJ2-5): DSGVTQTPKHLITATGQRVTLRCSPRSGDLSVYWYQQSLDQGLQFLIQYYNGEERAKGNILERFSAQQFPDLHSELNLSSLELGDSALYFCASSDSGDSWETQYFGPGTRLLVL.

In this sample, this clone turned up once. The CDR3 nucleotides read TGTGCCAGCAGCGTAGGGGGTGAAGGAGGAGCTTTCTTT. Encoded protein: CASSVGGEGGAFF. The genes are TRBV9 and TRBJ1-1; the D is unclear. Germline loops: CDR1 SGDLS, CDR2 YYNGEE. The V and J ends lost 0 bases and 10 bases respectively, with 13 bases between them. The CDR3 extends over 13 amino acids.

This chain connects TRBV4-1 to TRBJ2-3; TRBD1 matches at 8 bases. This CDR3 is built from 15 residues. J was trimmed by 0 bases and V by 2 bases; bases with no gene match: 1. Germline V gene sequence: CDR1 MGHRA, CDR2 YSYEKL. Here the CDR3 reads CASSQQGASTDTQYF. CDR3 bases: TGCGCCAGCAGCCAACAGGGGGCTAGCACAGATACGCAGTATTTT.

This chain links TRBV11-2 with TRBJ1-4; tentative D call: TRBD1 (5 bases). Germline-derived CDR1 and CDR2 are SGHAT and FQNNGV. This CDR3 comprises 15 residues. V lost 5 bases, J lost 4 bases, and 14 bases lay in between. As DNA, the CDR3 is TGTGCCAGCAGCCCCCGGGGGGATAATAATGAAAAACTGTTTTTT. It encodes CASSPRGDNNEKLFF.

The V gene is TRBV9, the J gene TRBJ1-5, with D possibly TRBD1 on 5 matching bases. Deletions cut 2 bases from V and 0 bases from J, with 9 bases between. In germline, CDR1 is SGDLS, CDR2 YYNGEE. This CDR3 is 15 amino acids long. The CDR3 nucleotides are TGTGCCAGCAGCGTGACAGATTCTAGCAATCAGCCCCAGCATTTT. Protein product: CASSVTDSSNQPQHF.

This chain links TRBV7-2 with TRBJ2-1; TRBD1 aligns across 9 bases. The V and J ends lost 4 bases and 13 bases, in that order; junction bases with no gene match: 14. CDR3 length equals 15 residues. From germline, CDR1 is SGHTA and CDR2 FQGNSA. The chain's CDR3 is CASSSPGQGHTGQFF. DNA of the CDR3: TGTGCCAGCAGCTCACCTGGACAGGGGCATACCGGACAGTTCTTC.

This clone was counted only a few times. CDR3 bases: TGTGCCATCAGTGAGTCGGGCCGAACCTCTGGAAACACCATATATTTT. This encodes CAISESGRTSGNTIYF. The genes are TRBV10-3 and TRBJ1-3; no clear D. The CDR3 runs to 16 residues. Per the germline V gene, CDR1 is ENHRY and CDR2 is SYGVKD. V was clipped by 0 bases and J by 0 bases, with 9 bases between them.

DNA of the CDR3: TGTGCCAGCAGCTTCGGGGGGGCTACCCTTAGCAATCAGCCCCAGCATTTT. Translating it yields CASSFGGATLSNQPQHF. This rearrangement joins TRBV5-4 to TRBJ1-5, with D possibly being TRBD1 (6 bases). V was cut by 2 bases and J by 0 bases, with 15 bases left in between. This CDR3 has 17 residues. Germline CDR1 SGHNT, CDR2 YYREEE (reference sequence).

This clone was detected only once. The chain is built from TRBV27 and TRBJ1-2, with D possibly matching TRBD1 (6 bases). CDR3 length: 15 amino acids. Trimming removed 5 bases at V and 4 bases at J, with 17 bases between. Germline CDR1 and CDR2: MNHEY and SMNVEV (reference sequence). The CDR3 sequence: CASSPNDRPRYGYTF. CDR3 DNA sequence: TGTGCCAGCAGTCCCAACGACAGGCCCCGCTATGGCTACACCTTC.